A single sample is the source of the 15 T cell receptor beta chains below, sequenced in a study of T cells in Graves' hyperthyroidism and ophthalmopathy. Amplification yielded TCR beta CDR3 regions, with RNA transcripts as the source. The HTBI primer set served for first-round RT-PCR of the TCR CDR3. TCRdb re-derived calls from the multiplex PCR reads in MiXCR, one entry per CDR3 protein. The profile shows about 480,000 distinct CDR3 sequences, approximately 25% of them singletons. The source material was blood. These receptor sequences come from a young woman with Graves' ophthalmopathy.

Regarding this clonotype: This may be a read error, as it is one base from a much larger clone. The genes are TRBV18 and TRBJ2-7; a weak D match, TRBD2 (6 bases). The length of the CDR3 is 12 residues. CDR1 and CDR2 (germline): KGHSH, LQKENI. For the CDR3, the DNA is TGTGCCAGCTCGCCGGGGGAGTACGATCAGTACTTC. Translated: CASSPGEYDQYF.

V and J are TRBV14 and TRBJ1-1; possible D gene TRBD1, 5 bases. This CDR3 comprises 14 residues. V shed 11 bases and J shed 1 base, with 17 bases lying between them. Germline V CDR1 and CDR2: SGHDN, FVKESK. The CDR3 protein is CAPPARGGNTEAFF. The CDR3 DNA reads TGTGCCCCGCCCGCGAGGGGCGGGAACACTGAAGCTTTCTTT.

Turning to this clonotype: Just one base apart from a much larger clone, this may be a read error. The CDR3 loop is CVSSWGTRYGYTF. In DNA, the CDR3 is TGTGTCAGCAGCTGGGGTACCCGCTATGGCTACACCTTC. The chain links TRBV7-2 to TRBJ1-2; D gene unclear. The CDR3 runs 13 residues. Germline V CDR1 and CDR2: SGHTA, FQGNSA. The variable domain in full, with the rest retrieved from reference TRBV7-2 and TRBJ1-2, is GAGVSQSPSNKVTEKGKDVELRCDPISGHTALYWYRQSLGQGLEFLIYFQGNSAPDKSGLPSDRFSAERTGGSVSTLTIQRTQQEDSAVYLCVSSWGTRYGYTFGSGTRLTVV.

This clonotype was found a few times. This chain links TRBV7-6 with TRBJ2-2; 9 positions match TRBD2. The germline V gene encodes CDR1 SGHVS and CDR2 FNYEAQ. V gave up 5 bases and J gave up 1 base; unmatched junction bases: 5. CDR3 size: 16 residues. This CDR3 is CASSDPLAGNTGELFF. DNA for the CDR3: TGTGCCAGCAGCGACCCACTAGCGGGGAACACCGGGGAGCTGTTTTTT.

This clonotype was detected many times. This chain's CDR3 is CAISPRENTGELFF. CDR3 bases: TGTGCCATCAGCCCCAGGGAGAACACCGGGGAGCTGTTTTTT. The V and J genes are TRBV10-3 and TRBJ2-2; the D gene is possibly TRBD1 (5 bases). The V gene's germline CDR1 is ENHRY and CDR2 SYGVKD. Trimming took 6 bases from V and 1 from J, leaving 9 bases between them. The CDR3 length is 14 residues.

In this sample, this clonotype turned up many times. The DNA of the CDR3 is TGTGCCAGCAGCCGGGACCGACCCTACGAGCAGTACTTC. This encodes CASSRDRPYEQYF. V and J are TRBV6-1 and TRBJ2-7, with D perhaps given as TRBD1 or TRBD2 (5 bases each). V lost 6 bases and J lost 2, with 11 bases in between. This CDR3 spans 13 amino acids. The germline CDR1 and CDR2 sequences are MNHNS and SASEGT.

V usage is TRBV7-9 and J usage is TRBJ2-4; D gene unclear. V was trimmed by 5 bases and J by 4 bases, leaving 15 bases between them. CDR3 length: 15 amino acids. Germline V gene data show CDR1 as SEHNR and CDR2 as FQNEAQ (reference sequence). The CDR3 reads CASSRPGALKNIQYF. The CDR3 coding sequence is TGTGCCAGCAGCCGACCCGGCGCACTGAAAAACATTCAGTACTTC.

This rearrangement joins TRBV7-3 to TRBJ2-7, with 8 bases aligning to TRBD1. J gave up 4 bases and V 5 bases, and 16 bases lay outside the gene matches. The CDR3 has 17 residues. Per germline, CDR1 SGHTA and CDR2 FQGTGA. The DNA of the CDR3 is TGTGCCAGCAGCGCATCCCCAGGGGGCCCTACCTCTTACGAGCAGTACTTC. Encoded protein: CASSASPGGPTSYEQYF.

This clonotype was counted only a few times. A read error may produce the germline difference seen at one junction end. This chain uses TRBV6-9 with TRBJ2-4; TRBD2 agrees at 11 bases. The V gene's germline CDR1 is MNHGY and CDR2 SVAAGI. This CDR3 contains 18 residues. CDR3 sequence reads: CASIRRTSGLVAKNIKYF. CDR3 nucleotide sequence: TGTGCCAGCATCCGTAGGACTAGCGGGCTAGTAGCCAAAAACATTAAGTACTTC.

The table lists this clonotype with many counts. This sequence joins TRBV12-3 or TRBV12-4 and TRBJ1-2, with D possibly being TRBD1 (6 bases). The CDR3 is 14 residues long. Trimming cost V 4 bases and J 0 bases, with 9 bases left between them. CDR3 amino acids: CASSSWTANYGYTF. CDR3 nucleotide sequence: TGTGCCAGCAGTTCCTGGACAGCTAACTATGGCTACACCTTC.

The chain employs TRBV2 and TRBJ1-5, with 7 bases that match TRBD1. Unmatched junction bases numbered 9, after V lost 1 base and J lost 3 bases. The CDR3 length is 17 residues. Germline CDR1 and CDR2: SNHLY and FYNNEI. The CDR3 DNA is TGTGCCAGCAGTGAAGTTCGATGGGGACAGATCAATCAGCCCCAGCATTTT. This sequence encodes CASSEVRWGQINQPQHF.

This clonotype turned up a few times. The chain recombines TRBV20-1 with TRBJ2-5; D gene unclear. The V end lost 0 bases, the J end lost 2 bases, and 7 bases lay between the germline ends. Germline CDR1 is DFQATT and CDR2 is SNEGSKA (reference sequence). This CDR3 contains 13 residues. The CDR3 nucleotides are TGCAGTGCTAGAGATTTCAGGCAAGAGACCCAGTACTTC. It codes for CSARDFRQETQYF.

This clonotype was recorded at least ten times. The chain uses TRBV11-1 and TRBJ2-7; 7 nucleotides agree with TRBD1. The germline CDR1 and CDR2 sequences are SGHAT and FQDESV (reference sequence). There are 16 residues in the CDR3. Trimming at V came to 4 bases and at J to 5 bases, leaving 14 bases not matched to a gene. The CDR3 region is CASSSGTAPRGNEQYF. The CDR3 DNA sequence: TGTGCCAGCAGCTCCGGGACAGCCCCCAGGGGGAACGAGCAGTACTTC. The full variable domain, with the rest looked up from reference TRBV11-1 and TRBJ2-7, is EAEVAQSPRYKITEKSQAVAFWCDPISGHATLYWYRQILGQGPELLVQFQDESVVDDSQLPKDRFSAERLKGVDSTLKIQPAELGDSAMYLCASSSGTAPRGNEQYFGPGTRLTVT.

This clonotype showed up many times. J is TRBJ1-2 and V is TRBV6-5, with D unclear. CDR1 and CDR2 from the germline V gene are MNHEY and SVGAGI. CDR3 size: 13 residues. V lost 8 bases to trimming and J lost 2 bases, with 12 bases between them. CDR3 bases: TGTGCCAGCCAATCAACAGTGAACTATGGCTACACCTTC. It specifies CASQSTVNYGYTF.

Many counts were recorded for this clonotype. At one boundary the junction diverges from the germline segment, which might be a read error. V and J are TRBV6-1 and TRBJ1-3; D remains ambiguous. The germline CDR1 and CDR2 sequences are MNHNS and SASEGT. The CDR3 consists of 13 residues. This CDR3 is CASRSYNGHTIYF. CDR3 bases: TGTGCCAGCAGATCCTACAACGGCCACACCATATATTTC.